These 2 T cell receptor beta chains originate from one sample sequenced in a study of cytomegalovirus exposure and HLA in healthy donors. The primer mix had 60 Vbeta and 13 Jbeta primers. Profiling relied on immunoSEQ multiplex PCR, and the TCRdb table lists in-frame clones only, not all of them. The sample holds over 90,000 clones, approximately 66% seen once. Sequenced sample: PBMCs. These receptors were obtained from a woman between 45 and 65 years old in good health and CMV-seronegative.

CDR3 protein: CASSQGGLAGVGTGELFF. The CDR3 DNA reads as TGCGCCAGCAGCCAAGGGGGACTAGCGGGGGTAGGCACCGGGGAGCTGTTTTTT. The chain combines TRBV4-1 with TRBJ2-2; 14 bases line up with TRBD2. J gave up 4 bases and V 1 base, and 5 bases lay outside the gene matches. CDR3 size: 18 residues. The germline CDR1 and CDR2 sequences are MGHRA and YSYEKL.

The chain combines TRBV10-3 with TRBJ2-5, with no clear D. The DNA end is more similar to TRBJ2-7, so the J call may be wrong. Germline CDR1 is ENHRY and CDR2 is SYGVKD. This CDR3 is 10 amino acids long. The CDR3 nucleotides are TGTGCCATAGGAACGAGCGAGCAGTACTTC. Protein sequence: CAIGTSEQYF.